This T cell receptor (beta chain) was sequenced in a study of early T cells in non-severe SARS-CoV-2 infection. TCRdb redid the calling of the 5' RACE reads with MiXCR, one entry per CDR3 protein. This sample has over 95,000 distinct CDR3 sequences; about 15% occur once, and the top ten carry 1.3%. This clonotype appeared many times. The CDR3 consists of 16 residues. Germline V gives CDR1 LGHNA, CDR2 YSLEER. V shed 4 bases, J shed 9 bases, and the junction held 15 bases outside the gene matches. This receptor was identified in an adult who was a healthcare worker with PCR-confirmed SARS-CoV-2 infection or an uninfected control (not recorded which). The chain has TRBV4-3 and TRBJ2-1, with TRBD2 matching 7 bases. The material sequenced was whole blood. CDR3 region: CASSPLLVGGSSEQFF. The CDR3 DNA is TGCGCCAGCAGCCCTCTTTTGGTGGGAGGGAGTAGTGAGCAGTTCTTC.